Following are 20 T cell receptor beta chains from one sample sequenced in a study of post-analysis software for immune sequencing data. Unique molecular identifiers featured in each of the TCR beta cDNA libraries. Using its own MiXCR run on the PCR reads, TCRdb lists one record per CDR3 protein. This sample has hundreds of thousands of distinct CDR3 sequences, with roughly 50% found just once. Study-wide results and caveats: Controls had lower frequencies than patients of four or five TRBV segments, which included TRBV5-6, TRBV5-1 and TRBV20-1.

These receptors' targets are unknown. The sequencing sample was made of blood. All receptors come from a girl aged 10 to 17 with multiple sclerosis.

Points on this clonotype: The junction departs from the called germline gene at one end, perhaps through a read error. The rearrangement links TRBV5-5 to TRBJ1-4, with D tentatively TRBD1 (5 bases). This CDR3 contains 15 residues. Germline CDR1 reads SGHKS; CDR2 reads YYEKEE (reference sequence). In DNA, the CDR3 is TGTGTCAGCAGCCCTGGGGGACGTTCAAATGAAAAACTGTTTTTT. Translation gives CVSSPGGRSNEKLFF. Filled out from reference TRBV5-5 and TRBJ1-4, the complete variable domain reads DAGVTQSPTHLIKTRGQQVTLRCSPISGHKSVSWYQQVLGQGPQFIFQYYEKEERGRGNFPDRFSARQFPNYSSELNVNALLLGDSALYLCVSSPGGRSNEKLFFGSGTQLSVL.

The genes are TRBV3-1 and TRBJ2-5, with 7 bases lining up with TRBD1. The CDR3 length is 16 residues. Losses at the gene ends were 1 base for V and 4 bases for J; bases not matched to a gene: 9. Germline loops: CDR1 LGHDT, CDR2 YNNKEL (reference sequence). The CDR3 spells CASSQGTTGSGETQYF. The DNA of the CDR3 is TGTGCCAGCAGCCAAGGGACGACAGGGAGCGGAGAGACCCAGTACTTC.

This clonotype was counted only a few times. This may arise from a read error, as a much more abundant clone is one base away. This chain links TRBV27 with TRBJ2-7, with 9 positions matching TRBD1. The V gene end was trimmed by 6 bases and the J gene end by 5 bases; junction bases not matched to a gene: 8. CDR3 length: 14 residues. The V gene's germline CDR1 is MNHEY and CDR2 SMNVEV (reference sequence). Here the CDR3 reads CASRSRDRVHEQYF. The DNA for the CDR3 is TGTGCCAGCAGGAGCCGGGACAGGGTCCACGAGCAGTACTTC.

The chain has TRBV7-9 and TRBJ2-1; D is uncertain. The germline V gene has CDR1 SEHNR and CDR2 FQNEAQ (reference sequence). Trimming left V 2 bases short and J 10 bases short, with 9 bases between. This CDR3 is built from 12 residues. The CDR3 DNA follows: TGTGCCAGCAGCTTATGGGTGGGCGAGCAGTTCTTC. Translated, it gives CASSLWVGEQFF.

In this sample, this clonotype turned up a few times. The chain employs TRBV6-1 and TRBJ2-5; unclear D gene. Per germline, CDR1 MNHNS and CDR2 SASEGT. CDR3 size: 13 residues. V was shortened by 3 bases and J by 1 base, with 6 bases between the two germline ends. The CDR3 DNA reads as TGTGCCAGCAGTGATGAGTTCCAAGAGACCCAGTACTTC. It encodes CASSDEFQETQYF.

This chain links TRBV7-2 with TRBJ2-7, with D unclear. V lost 5 bases and J 3 bases, leaving 20 bases between the germline ends. The CDR3 has 16 residues. Germline values: CDR1 SGHTA, CDR2 FQGNSA. CDR3: CASSPRLPGDRYEQYF. In nucleotides, the CDR3 is TGTGCCAGCAGCCCTCGACTGCCAGGCGATCGCTACGAGCAGTACTTC. The full variable domain, completed using reference TRBV7-2 and TRBJ2-7, is GAGVSQSPSNKVTEKGKDVELRCDPISGHTALYWYRQSLGQGLEFLIYFQGNSAPDKSGLPSDRFSAERTGGSVSTLTIQRTQQEDSAVYLCASSPRLPGDRYEQYFGPGTRLTVT.

This sequence joins TRBV3-1 and TRBJ2-7; D ambiguous. The CDR3 runs to 12 residues. The ends were cut back, 4 bases at V and 5 bases at J, with 9 bases in the middle. Germline CDR1 is LGHDT and CDR2 is YNNKEL (reference sequence). The CDR3 spells CASSPTNDEQYF. The CDR3 bases are TGTGCCAGCAGCCCCACTAACGACGAGCAGTACTTC.

The V call is TRBV5-1, the J call TRBJ2-1, with D maybe TRBD2 (7 bases). V lost 4 bases and J lost 5, with 22 bases in between. This CDR3 is 17 amino acids long. CDR1 is SGHRS and CDR2 is YFSETQ in the germline V gene. The DNA for the CDR3 is TGCGCCAGCAGCCCATCCGTCGCGGGGGCCGCGGACAATGAGCAGTTCTTC. Protein sequence: CASSPSVAGAADNEQFF.

The rearrangement links TRBV7-9 to TRBJ1-2; D perhaps matches TRBD1 (5 bases). Per the germline V gene, CDR1 is SEHNR and CDR2 is FQNEAQ (reference sequence). The CDR3 is 15 residues long. Trimming took off 6 bases at V and 4 bases at J, with 18 bases between the two ends. Here the CDR3 reads CASSPSSGQLYGYTF. The CDR3 DNA sequence: TGTGCCAGCAGTCCATCCAGTGGACAACTCTATGGCTACACCTTC.

This clonotype was seen a handful of times. The chain combines TRBV20-1 with TRBJ1-2; 8 bases align to TRBD1. V was clipped by 3 bases and J by 4 bases; unmatched bases: 10. Germline loops: CDR1 DFQATT, CDR2 SNEGSKA (reference sequence). The CDR3 is 15 amino acids. The CDR3 loop is CSARSGGTSIYGYTF. The CDR3 nucleotides read TGCAGTGCTAGGTCAGGGGGCACCTCTATCTATGGCTACACCTTC.

This chain uses TRBV2 with TRBJ1-2; 9 bases line up with TRBD1. The V segment lost 6 bases and the J segment 5 bases; nucleotides outside the gene matches: 7. Germline CDR1 and CDR2: SNHLY and FYNNEI. There are 14 residues in the CDR3. CDR3 region: CASRPGQGYYGYTF. The DNA of the CDR3 is TGTGCCAGCAGGCCGGGACAGGGATATTATGGCTACACCTTC.

This clonotype was counted a single time. The chain carries TRBV15 and TRBJ2-7; 7 nucleotides line up with TRBD2. Trimming at V came to 5 bases and at J to 7 bases, leaving 8 bases not matched to a gene. The germline CDR1 and CDR2 sequences are LNHNV and YYDKDF (reference sequence). This CDR3 region has 13 residues. CDR3 protein: CATSGTSVDEQYF. The DNA for the CDR3 is TGTGCCACCAGCGGTACTAGCGTCGATGAGCAGTACTTC.

The genes are TRBV7-2 and TRBJ2-5; D may be TRBD1 (6 bases). Trimming removed 0 bases at V and 5 bases at J, with 16 bases between. The CDR3 extends over 16 amino acids. In germline, CDR1 is SGHTA, CDR2 FQGNSA. The DNA for the CDR3 is TGTGCCAGCAGCTTAGCACAGGGAAGGGTAGGGGAGACCCAGTACTTC. Translating gives CASSLAQGRVGETQYF.

The chain combines TRBV5-1 with TRBJ2-1, with D unresolved. The V end lost 2 bases, the J end lost 13 bases, and 13 bases lay between the germline ends. Per germline, CDR1 SGHRS and CDR2 YFSETQ. CDR3 size: 12 residues. In DNA form, the CDR3 reads TGCGCCAGCAGCTTAGAGCGAGAGACCCAGTTCTTC. Translated: CASSLERETQFF.

The V gene is TRBV4-1, the J gene TRBJ1-2; D possibly corresponds to TRBD1 (5 bases). The ends were cut back, 4 bases at V and 7 bases at J, with 22 bases in the middle. Germline CDR1 is MGHRA and CDR2 is YSYEKL. The CDR3 has 16 amino acids. Here the CDR3 reads CASSLSPAGGMSGYTF. CDR3 in DNA: TGCGCCAGCAGCCTAAGCCCGGCGGGGGGGATGAGTGGCTACACCTTC.

The chain carries TRBV9 and TRBJ2-5; TRBD1 aligns across 8 bases. CDR3 length: 17 amino acids. Germline CDR1 is SGDLS and CDR2 is YYNGEE. V shed 4 bases and J 5 bases; nucleotides not matched to a gene: 16. CDR3 coding DNA: TGTGCCAGCAGCCCACGGACAGGACAGGGAATTGTGGAGACCCAGTACTTC. Amino acid sequence: CASSPRTGQGIVETQYF.

This chain connects TRBV7-9 to TRBJ2-7; no firm D call. V was shortened by 4 bases and J by 4 bases, with 20 bases between the two germline ends. The CDR3 loop spans 16 amino acids. From germline, CDR1 is SEHNR and CDR2 FQNEAQ (reference sequence). The CDR3 bases are TGTGCCAGCAGCTCCGGACGGACCTCCTTCTCGTACGAGCAGTACTTC. Translating it yields CASSSGRTSFSYEQYF.

The gene calls are TRBV12-3 or TRBV12-4 and TRBJ1-2; weak D call: TRBD1 (6 bases). Trimming removed 6 bases at V and 5 bases at J, with 19 bases between. CDR3 size: 15 residues. The CDR3 DNA reads as TGTGCCAGCAGGGCCGACAGGTTGGAGGTATATGGCTACACCTTC. It translates to CASRADRLEVYGYTF.

V usage is TRBV9 and J usage is TRBJ2-5; perhaps TRBD2 as D (5 bases). The ends were cut back, 0 bases at V and 6 bases at J, with 15 bases in the middle. Germline V CDR1 and CDR2: SGDLS, YYNGEE. There are 15 residues in the CDR3. CDR3 coding DNA: TGTGCCAGCAGCGTAGATGGAGGACCTCAGCAGACCCAGTACTTC. This codes for CASSVDGGPQQTQYF.

The CDR3 spells CASSQEGSGFVRFF. DNA for the CDR3: TGTGCCAGCAGCCAAGAAGGTTCCGGTTTCGTCCGGTTCTTC. This chain joins TRBV14 and TRBJ2-1; D is uncertain. The CDR3 has 14 amino acids. V dropped 0 bases and J dropped 15 bases, with 18 bases sitting between them. CDR1 and CDR2 from the germline V gene are SGHDN and FVKESK.